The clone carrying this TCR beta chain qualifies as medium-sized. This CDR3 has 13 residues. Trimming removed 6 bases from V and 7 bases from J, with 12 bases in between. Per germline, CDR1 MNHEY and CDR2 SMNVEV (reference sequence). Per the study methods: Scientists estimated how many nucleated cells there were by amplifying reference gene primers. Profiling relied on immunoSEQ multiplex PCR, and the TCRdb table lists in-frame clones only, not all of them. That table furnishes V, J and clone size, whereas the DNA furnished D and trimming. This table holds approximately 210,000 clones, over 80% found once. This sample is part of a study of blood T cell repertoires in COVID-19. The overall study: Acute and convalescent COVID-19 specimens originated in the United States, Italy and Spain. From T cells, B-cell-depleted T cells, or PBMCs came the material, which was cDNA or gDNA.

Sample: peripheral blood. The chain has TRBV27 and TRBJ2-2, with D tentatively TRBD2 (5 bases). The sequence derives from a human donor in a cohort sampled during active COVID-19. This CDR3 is CASRWTVGGELFF. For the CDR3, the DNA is TGTGCCAGCAGATGGACTGTTGGCGGGGAGCTGTTTTTT.